What follows are 23 T cell receptor beta chains derived from one specimen sequenced in a study of post-analysis software for immune sequencing data. These TCRs are of unknown antigen specificity. Study-wide findings and caveats: Roughly 5 TRBV segments, TRBV5-6, TRBV5-1 and TRBV20-1 among them, were found more frequent in patients than controls.

Incorporated into the TCR beta cDNA libraries were unique molecular identifiers, which served to reduce PCR and sequencing biases. TCRdb redid the calling of the PCR reads with MiXCR, one entry per CDR3 protein. Among hundreds of thousands of distinct CDR3 sequences listed, around 64% were seen once. The source material was blood. Receptor source: a girl aged 2 to 10 with multiple sclerosis.

The rearrangement joins TRBV19 to TRBJ2-1; D perhaps matches TRBD2 (5 bases). The CDR3 loop spans 14 amino acids. V lost 4 bases and J 6 bases, leaving 13 bases between the germline ends. The germline gives CDR1 LNHDA, CDR2 SQIVND (reference sequence). For the CDR3, the DNA is TGTGCCAGTAGTACTAGGATCGGGGTCAATGAGCAGTTCTTC. Its translation: CASSTRIGVNEQFF. The full variable domain, its missing parts supplied by reference TRBV19 and TRBJ2-1, is DGGITQSPKYLFRKEGQNVTLSCEQNLNHDAMYWYRQDPGQGLRLIYYSQIVNDFQKGDIAEGYSVSREKKESFPLTVTSAQKNPTAFYLCASSTRIGVNEQFFGPGTRLTVL.

The chain employs TRBV12-3 or TRBV12-4 and TRBJ2-1; 8 nucleotides match TRBD1. With V trimmed by 6 bases and J by 1 base, 17 bases remained unmatched. The CDR3 runs to 19 residues. The CDR3 nucleotides are TGTGCCAGCAGCACCCGGGACAGGAATGCCCCAGGATCCTACAATGAGCAGTTCTTC. Translated, it gives CASSTRDRNAPGSYNEQFF.

V gene TRBV11-2 combines with J gene TRBJ1-4; D possibly corresponds to TRBD1 (5 bases). The CDR3 length is 14 residues. Germline values: CDR1 SGHAT, CDR2 FQNNGV. V was pared by 9 bases and J by 0 bases, with 11 bases between. DNA of the CDR3: TGTGCCAGACAGGAATTTACAACTAATGAAAAACTGTTTTTT. The encoded protein is CARQEFTTNEKLFF.

The chain links TRBV7-9 to TRBJ2-5; TRBD1 agrees at 8 bases. CDR3 size: 16 residues. With 5 bases clipped from V and 11 bases from J, the junction kept 19 bases outside the gene matches. The V gene's germline CDR1 is SEHNR and CDR2 FQNEAQ (reference sequence). The CDR3 DNA follows: TGTGCCAGCAGCCCCGAACAGGGACAGGCACACAATGAGCAGTACTTC. This sequence encodes CASSPEQGQAHNEQYF. The full variable domain, its missing parts supplied by reference TRBV7-9 and TRBJ2-5, is DTGVSQNPRHKITKRGQNVTFRCDPISEHNRLYWYRQTLGQGPEFLTYFQNEAQLEKSRLLSDRFSAERPKGSFSTLEIQRTEQGDSAMYLCASSPEQGQAHNEQYFGPGTRLLVL.

This chain links TRBV28 with TRBJ2-5; tentative D call: TRBD1 (5 bases). Germline V gives CDR1 MDHEN, CDR2 SYDVKM. V was pared by 5 bases and J by 4 bases, with 11 bases between. The CDR3 runs 13 residues. The CDR3: CASSPGYGETQYF. CDR3 nucleotides: TGTGCCAGCAGTCCAGGGTACGGAGAGACCCAGTACTTC.

The chain joins TRBV6-2 or TRBV6-3 to TRBJ2-5, with a tentative D call TRBD1 (5 bases). The CDR3 loop spans 14 amino acids. Germline loops: CDR1 MNHEY, CDR2 SVGEGT. With 2 bases removed from V and 4 bases from J, the gap between germline ends came to 11 bases. CDR3 nucleotide sequence: TGTGCCAGCAGTTACGGCAGGGCCAGAGAGACCCAGTACTTC. It translates to CASSYGRARETQYF.

This clonotype was observed a few times. The chain joins TRBV2 to TRBJ2-3; D ambiguous. Germline V gene sequence: CDR1 SNHLY, CDR2 FYNNEI. The CDR3 has 10 residues. Between the trimmed V and J ends, which lost 7 bases and 6 bases, there was a span of 5 bases. The CDR3 DNA is TGTGCCAGCATGTTGGATACGCAGTATTTT. Amino acids: CASMLDTQYF.

This chain uses TRBV6-6 with TRBJ1-5; 7 bases align to TRBD1. Germline V gene lookup returns CDR1 MNHNY and CDR2 SVGAGI (reference sequence). This CDR3 has 15 residues. Trimming took 5 bases from V and 2 from J; bases not matched to a gene: 6. The CDR3 DNA sequence: TGTGCCAGCAGTAAACAGGGGTCTGGCAATCAGCCCCAGCATTTT. Protein sequence: CASSKQGSGNQPQHF.

The chain uses TRBV5-1 and TRBJ2-1, with TRBD2 identical over 10 bases. Germline loops: CDR1 SGHRS, CDR2 YFSETQ. After removal of 2 bases from V and 7 bases from J, the junction contained 15 bases not matched to a gene. This CDR3 contains 18 residues. The DNA of the CDR3 is TGCGCCAGCAGCTTTTCAAGCGGGAGGGCCCGGGTCTGGAATGAGCAGTTCTTC. It specifies CASSFSSGRARVWNEQFF. The whole variable domain, filled in from reference TRBV5-1 and TRBJ2-1, reads KAGVTQTPRYLIKTRGQQVTLSCSPISGHRSVSWYQQTPGQGLQFLFEYFSETQRNKGNFPGRFSGRQFSNSRSEMNVSTLELGDSALYLCASSFSSGRARVWNEQFFGPGTRLTVL.

The rearrangement uses TRBV6-2 or TRBV6-3 and TRBJ1-1; D not resolved. Germline-derived CDR1 and CDR2 are MNHEY and SVGEGT. V dropped 6 bases and J dropped 5 bases, with 13 bases sitting between them. The CDR3 consists of 13 residues. The CDR3: CASSNGVGTEAFF. In DNA form, the CDR3 reads TGTGCCAGCAGCAACGGGGTGGGGACTGAAGCTTTCTTT.

The chain joins TRBV6-1 to TRBJ2-3; 10 nucleotides line up with TRBD1. J was trimmed by 0 bases and V by 2 bases; bases with no gene match: 2. Germline assignment: CDR1 MNHNS and CDR2 SASEGT. There are 16 residues in the CDR3. CDR3 amino acids: CASSEPGQGSTDTQYF. The DNA for the CDR3 is TGTGCCAGCAGTGAACCGGGACAGGGGAGCACAGATACGCAGTATTTT.

This clonotype was detected a few times. The chain joins TRBV10-3 to TRBJ2-5, with D possibly matching TRBD2 (5 bases). CDR1 and CDR2 (germline): ENHRY, SYGVKD. V gave up 6 bases and J gave up 4 bases, with 9 bases separating them. The CDR3 extends over 12 amino acids. The CDR3 region has the DNA TGTGCCATCAGGAGCGGCCCAGAGACCCAGTACTTC. Translation gives CAIRSGPETQYF.

This chain links TRBV12-3 or TRBV12-4 with TRBJ2-3, with a tentative D call TRBD2 (6 bases). V lost 3 bases and J lost 0, with 10 bases in between. This CDR3 contains 15 residues. CDR3 DNA sequence: TGTGCCAGCAGTTTCGGGGGACTTAGCACAGATACGCAGTATTTT. Translation: CASSFGGLSTDTQYF.

This rearrangement joins TRBV27 to TRBJ1-5; perhaps TRBD1 as D (6 bases). V gave up 0 bases and J gave up 0 bases, with 12 bases separating them. The CDR3 totals 17 residues. The germline gives CDR1 MNHEY, CDR2 SMNVEV (reference sequence). The CDR3 loop is CASSLSWGRGSNQPQHF. Written as DNA, the CDR3 is TGTGCCAGCAGTTTATCGTGGGGGCGCGGTAGCAATCAGCCCCAGCATTTT.

V gene TRBV10-3 combines with J gene TRBJ2-2; D call uncertain. In germline, CDR1 is ENHRY, CDR2 SYGVKD. The CDR3 consists of 11 residues. Trimming cost V 5 bases and J 5 bases, with 3 bases left between them. For the CDR3, the DNA is TGTGCCATCAGTAAAACCGGGGAGCTGTTTTTT. This sequence encodes CAISKTGELFF.

In this sample, this clonotype turned up a few times. The genes are TRBV6-2 or TRBV6-3 and TRBJ2-3; a weak D match, TRBD1 (6 bases). The CDR3 extends over 15 amino acids. V lost 2 bases and J 4 bases, leaving 13 bases between the germline ends. The V gene's germline CDR1 is MNHEY and CDR2 SVGEGT. CDR3: CASSYPQQGSDTQYF. The CDR3 bases are TGTGCCAGCAGTTACCCGCAGCAGGGGTCAGATACGCAGTATTTT.

The chain joins TRBV20-1 to TRBJ2-5; TRBD1 matches at 7 bases. The CDR3 contains 14 residues. The germline V gene has CDR1 DFQATT and CDR2 SNEGSKA (reference sequence). Unmatched junction bases numbered 5, after V lost 2 bases and J lost 2 bases. This chain's CDR3 is CSARPRQGQETQYF. The DNA of the CDR3 is TGCAGTGCTAGACCCCGACAGGGACAAGAGACCCAGTACTTC.

The genes are TRBV4-2 and TRBJ2-3; the match to TRBD2 covers 12 bases. The CDR3 loop spans 17 amino acids. The trim removed 0 bases at V and 5 bases at J, leaving 6 bases unmatched. Germline loops: CDR1 LGHNA, CDR2 YNFKEQ. The CDR3 sequence is CASSQDPSGGAVDTQYF. In DNA form, the CDR3 reads TGTGCCAGCAGCCAAGATCCTAGCGGGGGGGCGGTAGATACGCAGTATTTT.

This clonotype was counted at least ten times. The chain joins TRBV12-3 or TRBV12-4 to TRBJ1-2, with D tentatively TRBD1 (6 bases). This CDR3 comprises 11 residues. V was clipped by 3 bases and J by 8 bases, with 7 bases between them. CDR3 region: CASSLGGGYTF. CDR3 coding DNA: TGTGCCAGCAGTTTGGGGGGCGGCTACACCTTC.

In its sample, this clonotype was seen a few times. V gene TRBV29-1 combines with J gene TRBJ2-5; the D gene could be TRBD1 or TRBD2 (5 bases each). V gave up 5 bases and J gave up 4 bases, with 17 bases separating them. Germline V CDR1 and CDR2: SQVTM, ANQGSEA. The CDR3 has 14 amino acids. CDR3 DNA: TGCAGCGTTCGAACATCCGGGACGGCAGAGACCCAGTACTTC. Protein: CSVRTSGTAETQYF. The complete variable domain, with remaining parts taken from reference TRBV29-1 and TRBJ2-5, reads SAVISQKPSRDICQRGTSLTIQCQVDSQVTMMFWYRQQPGQSLTLIATANQGSEATYESGFVIDKFPISRPNLTFSTLTVSNMSPEDSSIYLCSVRTSGTAETQYFGPGTRLLVL.

Concerning this clonotype: One end of the junction varies from germline; a read error may be responsible. The chain joins TRBV4-1 to TRBJ2-7; 9 positions match TRBD2. Germline assignment: CDR1 MGHRA and CDR2 YSYEKL. This CDR3 has 16 residues. CDR3 amino acids: CASSQGGGRGSYGQYF. DNA of the CDR3: TGCGCCAGCAGCCAAGGGGGCGGGAGGGGTTCCTACGGGCAGTACTTC.

This clonotype came up a few times. The CDR3, as DNA: TGTGCCAGCAGTCCTGGGCCAGGGTTTAACTCTGGGGCCAACGTCCTGACTTTC. This encodes CASSPGPGFNSGANVLTF. V gene TRBV12-3 or TRBV12-4 combines with J gene TRBJ2-6; a possible D gene is TRBD1 (5 bases). The V and J ends lost 5 bases and 0 bases respectively, with 17 bases between them. This CDR3 is 18 amino acids long.

The V and J genes are TRBV20-1 and TRBJ2-7; 8 nucleotides line up with TRBD1. The CDR3 extends over 14 amino acids. Germline trimming cut 4 bases from V and 3 bases from J; bases unmatched to any gene: 8. CDR1 DFQATT and CDR2 SNEGSKA come from the germline V gene (reference sequence). For the CDR3, the DNA is TGCAGTGCTAAGGAGGACAGGGACCTCTACGAGCAGTACTTC. Translated: CSAKEDRDLYEQYF.